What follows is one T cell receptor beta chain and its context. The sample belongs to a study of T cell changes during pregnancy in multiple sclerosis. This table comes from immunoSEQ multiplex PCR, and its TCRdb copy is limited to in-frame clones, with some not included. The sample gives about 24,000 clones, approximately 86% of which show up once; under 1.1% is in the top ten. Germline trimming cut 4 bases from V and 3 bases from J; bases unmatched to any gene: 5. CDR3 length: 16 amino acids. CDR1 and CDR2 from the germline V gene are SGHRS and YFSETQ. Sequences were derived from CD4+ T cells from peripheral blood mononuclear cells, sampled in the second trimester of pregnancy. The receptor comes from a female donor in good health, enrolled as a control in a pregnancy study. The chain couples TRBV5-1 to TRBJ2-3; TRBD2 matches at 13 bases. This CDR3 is CASSITSGGGTDTQYF. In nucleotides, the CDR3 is TGCGCCAGCAGCATTACTAGCGGGGGGGGTACAGATACGCAGTATTTT. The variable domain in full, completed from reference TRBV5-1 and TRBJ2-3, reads KAGVTQTPRYLIKTRGQQVTLSCSPISGHRSVSWYQQTPGQGLQFLFEYFSETQRNKGNFPGRFSGRQFSNSRSEMNVSTLELGDSALYLCASSITSGGGTDTQYFGPGTRLTVL.